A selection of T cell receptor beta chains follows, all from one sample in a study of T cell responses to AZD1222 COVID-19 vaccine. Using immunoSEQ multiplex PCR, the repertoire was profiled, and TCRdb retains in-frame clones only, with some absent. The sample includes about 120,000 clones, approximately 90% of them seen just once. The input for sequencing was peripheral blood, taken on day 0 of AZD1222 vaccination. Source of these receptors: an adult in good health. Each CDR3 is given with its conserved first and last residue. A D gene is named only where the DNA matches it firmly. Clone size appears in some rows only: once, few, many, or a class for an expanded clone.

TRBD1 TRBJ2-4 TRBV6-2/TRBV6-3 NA CASSYSSRRQGEENIQYF TGTGCCAGCAGTTACTCAAGCCGTAGACAGGGAGAGGAAAACATTCAGTACTTC
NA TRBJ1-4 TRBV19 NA CASSIFGRTNEKLFF TGTGCCAGTAGTATTTTTGGGAGAACTAATGAAAAACTGTTTTTT
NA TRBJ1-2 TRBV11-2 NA CASSLGSGAEGGYTF TGTGCCAGCAGCTTAGGTTCGGGGGCAGAGGGTGGCTACACCTTC
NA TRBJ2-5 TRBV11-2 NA CASSLGRGWQETQYF TGTGCCAGCAGCTTAGGAAGGGGATGGCAAGAGACCCAGTACTTC
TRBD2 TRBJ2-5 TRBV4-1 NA CASSQAGGSGVLQETQYF TGCGCCAGCAGCCAAGCGGGAGGTAGCGGGGTGCTACAAGAGACCCAGTACTTC
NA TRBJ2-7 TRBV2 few CASSEWSGRSHEQYF TGTGCCAGCAGTGAGTGGTCAGGGAGATCCCACGAGCAGTACTTC
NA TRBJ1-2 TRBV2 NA CASSEGTAYGYTF TGTGCCAGCAGTGAAGGGACTGCTTATGGCTACACCTTC
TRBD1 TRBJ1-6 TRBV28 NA CASSFPQGQGAISPLHF TGTGCCAGCAGTTTCCCCCAGGGACAGGGGGCGATATCACCCCTCCACTTT
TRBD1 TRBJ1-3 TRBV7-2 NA CASSEGTASGNTIYF TGTGCCAGCAGCGAAGGGACAGCATCTGGAAACACCATATATTTT
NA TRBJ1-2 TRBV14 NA CASSRIRGSNYGYTF TGTGCCAGCAGCCGAATCAGGGGAAGCAACTATGGCTACACCTTC
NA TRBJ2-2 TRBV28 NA CASSRVGELFF TGTGCCAGCAGTCGTGTGGGGGAGCTGTTTTTT
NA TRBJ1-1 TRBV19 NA CASSIGRTSLMNTEAFF TGTGCCAGTAGTATAGGAAGGACAAGTCTCATGAACACTGAAGCTTTCTTT
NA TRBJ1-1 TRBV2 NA CASKWGRVVENTEAFF TGTGCCAGCAAATGGGGAAGGGTAGTAGAAAACACTGAAGCTTTCTTT
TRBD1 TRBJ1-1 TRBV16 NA CASSPSTQGAKAFF TGTGCCAGCAGCCCATCTACACAGGGGGCAAAAGCTTTCTTT
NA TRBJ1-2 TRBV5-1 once CASSLGAGPNGYTF TGCGCCAGCAGCTTGGGGGCAGGGCCTAATGGCTACACCTTC
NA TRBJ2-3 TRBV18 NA CASSPGGTDTQYF TGTGCCAGCTCACCGGGGGGTACAGATACGCAGTATTTT
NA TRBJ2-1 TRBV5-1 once CASSRTSDTSSYNEQFF TGCGCCAGCAGCAGAACTTCGGACACCAGCTCCTACAATGAGCAGTTCTTC
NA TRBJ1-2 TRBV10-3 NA CAISEGAQGISGYTF TGTGCCATCAGTGAGGGGGCCCAGGGTATCTCTGGCTACACCTTC